This T cell receptor (beta chain) comes out of a study of T cells in Graves' hyperthyroidism and ophthalmopathy. Amplified regions were TCR beta CDR3 sequences from RNA transcripts. With the HTBI primer set, the TCR CDR3 went through a first round of RT-PCR. TCRdb reprocessed the multiplex PCR reads via MiXCR and lists one record per CDR3 protein. The data contain about 350,000 distinct CDR3 sequences, about 17% of them seen just once; the ten biggest clones take up approximately 35%. The CDR3 spans 15 residues. V shed 4 bases, J shed 4 bases, and the junction held 5 bases outside the gene matches. The germline CDR1 and CDR2 sequences are LGHNT and FRNRAP.

The chain employs TRBV12-5 and TRBJ2-3; 10 nucleotides align to TRBD1. This sequence originates from a woman aged 25 to 39 with Graves' hyperthyroidism that later progressed to Graves' ophthalmopathy. Sequenced material: blood. CDR3 nucleotides: TGTGCTAGTGGTTCCGGGACAGGGGTATCAGATACGCAGTATTTT. It is translated as CASGSGTGVSDTQYF.